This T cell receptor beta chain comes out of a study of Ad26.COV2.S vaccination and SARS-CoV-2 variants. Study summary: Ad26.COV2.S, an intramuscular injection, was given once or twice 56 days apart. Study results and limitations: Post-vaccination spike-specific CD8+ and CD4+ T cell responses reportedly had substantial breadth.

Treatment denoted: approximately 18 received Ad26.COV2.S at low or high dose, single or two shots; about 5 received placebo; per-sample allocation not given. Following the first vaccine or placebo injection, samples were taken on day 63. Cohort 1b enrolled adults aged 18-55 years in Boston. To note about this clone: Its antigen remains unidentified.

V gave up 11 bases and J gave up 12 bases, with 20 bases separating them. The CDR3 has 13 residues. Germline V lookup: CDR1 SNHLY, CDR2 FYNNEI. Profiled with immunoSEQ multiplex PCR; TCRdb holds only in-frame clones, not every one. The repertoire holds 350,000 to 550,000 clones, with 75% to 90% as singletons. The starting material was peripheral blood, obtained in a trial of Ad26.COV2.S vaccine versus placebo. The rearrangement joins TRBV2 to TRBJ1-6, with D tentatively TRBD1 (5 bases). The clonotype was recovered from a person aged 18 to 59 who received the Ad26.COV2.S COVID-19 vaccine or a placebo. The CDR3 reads CAGKRSGAGPLHF. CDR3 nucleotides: TGTGCCGGAAAAAGGTCCGGGGCCGGACCCCTCCACTTT.